This TCR beta chain was profiled in a study of blood T cell repertoires in COVID-19. Study overall: Specimens from acute and convalescent COVID-19 originated in the United States, Italy and Spain.

CDR3 size: 14 residues. V dropped 3 bases and J dropped 3 bases, with 12 bases sitting between them. Germline assignment: CDR1 MGHRA and CDR2 YSYEKL. For this clone: Within the sample, other DNA sequences also encode this same CDR3.

Repertoires were generated with immunoSEQ multiplex PCR, while TCRdb's copy carries only in-frame clones and drops some. The sample has roughly 260,000 clones; approximately 86% are singletons. The rearrangement links TRBV4-1 to TRBJ2-7, with a possible D match to TRBD1 (6 bases). Material: peripheral blood. The sequence was obtained from a woman between 18 and 30 years old with acute or convalescent COVID-19. The CDR3 here is CASSQDSGIYEQYF. CDR3 coding DNA: TGCGCCAGCAGCCAGGACAGTGGAATCTACGAGCAGTACTTC.